This T cell receptor beta chain was captured in a study of OX40 agonist ivuxolimab in advanced cancers. The study's findings and limits: On average, CD8+ T cells showed a greater number of expanded clones than CD4+. At 0.1 to 3.0 mg/kg, clonal expansion of CD4+ and CD8+ blood T cells had occurred by week 6. At 0.1-3.0 mg/kg, partial responders had clonal expansion among the lowest observed.

Comments on this clone: Its antigen is as yet unknown.

Germline assignment: CDR1 MNHNY and CDR2 SVGAGI (reference sequence). The CDR3 is 16 amino acids. V was pared by 6 bases and J by 4 bases, with 22 bases between. Using immunoSEQ multiplex PCR, the repertoire was profiled, and TCRdb retains in-frame clones only, with some absent. The sample holds more than 75,000 clones; about 85% are singletons and the top ten take approximately 0.93%. The sequence came from an adult with an advanced solid tumor such as melanoma, head and neck, liver or kidney cancer. Material: CD4+ or CD8+ T cells sorted from blood, obtained in a trial of the OX40 agonist ivuxolimab. The chain joins TRBV6-6 to TRBJ2-7; tentative D call: TRBD1 (6 bases). The CDR3 loop is CASRLQGNRESYEQYF. CDR3 sequence (DNA): TGTGCCAGCAGACTCCAGGGGAACAGGGAGTCATACGAGCAGTACTTC.